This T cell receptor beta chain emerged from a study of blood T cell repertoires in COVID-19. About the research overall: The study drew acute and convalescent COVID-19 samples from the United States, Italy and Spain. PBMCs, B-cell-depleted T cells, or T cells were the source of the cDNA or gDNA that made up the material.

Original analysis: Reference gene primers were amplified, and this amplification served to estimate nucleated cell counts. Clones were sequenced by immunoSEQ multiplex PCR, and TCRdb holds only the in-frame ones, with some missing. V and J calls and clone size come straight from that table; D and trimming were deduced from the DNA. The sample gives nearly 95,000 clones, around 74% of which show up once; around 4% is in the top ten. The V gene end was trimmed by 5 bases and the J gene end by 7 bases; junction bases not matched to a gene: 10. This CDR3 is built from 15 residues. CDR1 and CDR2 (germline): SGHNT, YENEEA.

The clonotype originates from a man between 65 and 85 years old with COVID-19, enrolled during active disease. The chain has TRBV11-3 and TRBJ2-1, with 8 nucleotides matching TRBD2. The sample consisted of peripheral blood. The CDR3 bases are TGTGCCAGCAGCCCAAGCGGGAGTCATTTTAATGAGCAGTTCTTC. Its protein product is CASSPSGSHFNEQFF. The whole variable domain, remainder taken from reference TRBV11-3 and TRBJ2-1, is EAGVVQSPRYKIIEKKQPVAFWCNPISGHNTLYWYLQNLGQGPELLIRYENEEAVDDSQLPKDRFSAERLKGVDSTLKIQPAELGDSAVYLCASSPSGSHFNEQFFGPGTRLTVL.